This is a list of T cell receptor beta chains from one sample in a study of early T cells in non-severe SARS-CoV-2 infection. Each CDR3 protein is one row after TCRdb ran MiXCR on the 5' RACE reads. The sample consists of 90,000 to 120,000 distinct CDR3 sequences, around 10% of them appearing once. Material: whole blood. These receptors originate from an adult who was a healthcare worker with PCR-confirmed SARS-CoV-2 infection or an uninfected control (not recorded which). Both conserved end residues are part of each CDR3. The D gene is left open where the match is weak. Clone size is not always given. Where it is, it says once, few, many or a class for expanded clones.

D	J	size	V	DNA	CDR3
.	TRBJ1-5	.	TRBV27	TGTGCCAGCAGTTCTCGGAGCAATCAGCCCCAGCATTTT	CASSSRSNQPQHF
.	TRBJ2-1	many	TRBV6-2/TRBV6-3	TGTGCCAGCAGCCTGATTGGGGAGCAGTTCTTC	CASSLIGEQFF
TRBD1	TRBJ2-6	few	TRBV7-3	TGTGCCAGCAGCTCTTTGACAGGGTCTGGGGCCAACGTCCTGACTTTC	CASSSLTGSGANVLTF
.	TRBJ1-1	.	TRBV5-6	TGTGCCAGCAGCCTGGGCCTGGAAGCTTTCTTT	CASSLGLEAFF
.	TRBJ2-3	few	TRBV7-9	TGTGCCAGCAGCGTAGATGATACGACGAATACGCAGTATTTT	CASSVDDTTNTQYF
TRBD2	TRBJ2-5	many	TRBV7-2	TGTGCCAGCAGCTTGGCTAGCGGGAGGGCCAGCGGGGAGACCCAGTACTTC	CASSLASGRASGETQYF
.	TRBJ2-5	many	TRBV28	TGTGCCAGCAGTTTAAGGGGGGCCCAGTACTTC	CASSLRGAQYF
.	TRBJ1-1	few	TRBV19	TGTGCCAGTAATATGGGGTCTATGAACACTGAAGCTTTCTTT	CASNMGSMNTEAFF
.	TRBJ1-2	.	TRBV6-5	TGTGCCAGCAGTTACTGGCCAGGGAATGGCTACACCTTC	CASSYWPGNGYTF
.	TRBJ2-5	many	TRBV7-6	TGTGCCAGCACCCCCCCTTTGAACCAAGAGACCCAGTACTTC	CASTPPLNQETQYF
TRBD2	TRBJ2-2	.	TRBV29-1	TGCAGCGTTGCTAGCGGGAGGGCCGTGAGCACCGGGGAGCTGTTTTTT	CSVASGRAVSTGELFF
.	TRBJ2-5	few	TRBV29-1	TGCAGCGGCAACAGGGGGGGTTACGAGACCCAGTACTTC	CSGNRGGYETQYF
TRBD1	TRBJ1-2	.	TRBV3-1	TGTGCCGGCAGCCATTTCTCTTACGACAGGGGAAGGAGGTATGGCTACACCTTC	CAGSHFSYDRGRRYGYTF
.	TRBJ2-7	many	TRBV4-1	TGCGCCAGCAGCCAAGAAGGACCACCTCTAGGAGAGCAGTACTTC	CASSQEGPPLGEQYF
TRBD1	TRBJ1-3	.	TRBV20-1	TGCAGTGCTACCACCGGGACAGGGGTCGGAAACACCATATATTTT	CSATTGTGVGNTIYF
TRBD1	TRBJ1-5	.	TRBV12-3/TRBV12-4	TGTGCCAGCAGTCAGGGGGTGTTTAGCAATCAGCCCCAGCATTTT	CASSQGVFSNQPQHF
.	TRBJ1-2	few	TRBV21-1	TGTGCCAGCGGGACAAAAGTCTATGGCTACACCTTC	CASGTKVYGYTF
.	TRBJ1-1	many	TRBV20-1	TGCAGCCCCCAGGCGGGGCAGAACACTGAAGCTTTCTTT	CSPQAGQNTEAFF
TRBD1	TRBJ2-7	.	TRBV10-2	TGCGCCAGCAGTACCGGGACAGCTCCCTACGAGCAGTACTTC	CASSTGTAPYEQYF
TRBD1	TRBJ2-4	many	TRBV28	TGTGCCAGCATCCCTGCTGTGGGACAGGGTTTCTCCGAAGCCAAAAACATTCAGTACTTC	CASIPAVGQGFSEAKNIQYF
.	TRBJ2-3	many	TRBV7-2	TGTGCCAGCAGCTTTTCCGGGAGCCTAACAGATACGCAGTATTTT	CASSFSGSLTDTQYF
.	TRBJ1-5	few	TRBV19	TGTGCCAGTAGTAGACACGGAAATAATCAGCCCCAGCATTTT	CASSRHGNNQPQHF
.	TRBJ2-2	.	TRBV28	TGTGCCAGCAGTTTATCAGGGGTGAACACCGGGGAGCTGTTTTTT	CASSLSGVNTGELFF
.	TRBJ2-7	.	TRBV6-1	TGTGCCAGCGCAGCAGGGACCTACGAGCAGTACTTC	CASAAGTYEQYF
.	TRBJ2-1	.	TRBV20-1	TGCAGTGCTAGAGATGGCACCCGTCTCTACAATGAGCAGTTCTTC	CSARDGTRLYNEQFF
.	TRBJ2-7	many	TRBV3-1	TGTGCCAGCAGCCCCAACCCTGGACAGCTCGAGCAGTACTTC	CASSPNPGQLEQYF
.	TRBJ1-5	few	TRBV18	TGTGCCAGCTCACCAGGGATACATAGCAATCAGCCCCAGCATTTT	CASSPGIHSNQPQHF
TRBD2	TRBJ2-2	.	TRBV14	TGTGCCAGCAGCAAGAGCGGGGGAGGCCACACCGGGGAGCTGTTTTTT	CASSKSGGGHTGELFF
.	TRBJ1-2	.	TRBV12-3/TRBV12-4	TGTGCCAGCAGTTTTAATCTTGGGGGCTATGGCTACACCTTC	CASSFNLGGYGYTF
.	TRBJ2-3	many	TRBV5-1	TGCGCCAGCAGCCTGGACTGGACGGGCCCAGATACGCAGTATTTT	CASSLDWTGPDTQYF
.	TRBJ2-3	many	TRBV5-1	TGCGCCAGCAGCTTGGTCGGCGGGTCCACAGATACGCAGTATTTT	CASSLVGGSTDTQYF
TRBD1	TRBJ1-4	many	TRBV5-5	TGTGCCAGCAGCCTGGGAGCGACCGGGACAGGGTACGAAAAACTGTTTTTT	CASSLGATGTGYEKLFF
.	TRBJ2-2	many	TRBV27	TGTGCCAGCATCATCTGGGGGGAAGGGACCGGGGAGCTGTTTTTT	CASIIWGEGTGELFF
.	TRBJ2-1	many	TRBV20-1	TGCAGCAGCCGAGGACACAGATACAATGAGCAGTTCTTC	CSSRGHRYNEQFF
TRBD1	TRBJ2-1	many	TRBV20-1	TGCAGTTCCAGGGGGGAGCAGTTCTTC	CSSRGEQFF
.	TRBJ2-3	many	TRBV28	TGTGCCAGCAGTTTACAGGAGGGGAGCACAGATACGCAGTATTTT	CASSLQEGSTDTQYF
TRBD2	TRBJ2-3	many	TRBV27	TGTGCCAGCTCCGGGGGGGATACGCAGTATTTT	CASSGGDTQYF
TRBD1	TRBJ1-1	.	TRBV12-3/TRBV12-4	TGTGCCAGCAGTTTTTCGCCGGGGGACAGGGGTTCTGAAGCTTTCTTT	CASSFSPGDRGSEAFF
.	TRBJ2-7	few	TRBV20-1	TGCAGTGCTAGAGATTCCACCGATTTGTACGAGCAGTACTTC	CSARDSTDLYEQYF
TRBD1	TRBJ1-2	.	TRBV12-3/TRBV12-4	TGTGCCAGCAGTACAGGGGGCGGCTACACCTTC	CASSTGGGYTF
.	TRBJ2-1	many	TRBV2	TGTGCCAGCATACGGGGGCGGGGCCCTGGGAATGAGCAGTTCTTC	CASIRGRGPGNEQFF
TRBD2	TRBJ2-7	.	TRBV20-1	TGCAGTGCTAGGGGGGGGACTAGCGGGTCCTACGAGCAGTACTTC	CSARGGTSGSYEQYF
TRBD1	TRBJ1-1	few	TRBV18	TGTGCCAGCTCGCCCACAGGGGCGGGCACTGAAGCTTTCTTT	CASSPTGAGTEAFF
.	TRBJ2-7	few	TRBV27	TGTGCCAGCAGTCCCCTCGAGTTGGGGTCCTTTTCCTACGAGCAGTACTTC	CASSPLELGSFSYEQYF
TRBD1	TRBJ1-2	many	TRBV30	TGTGCCTGGAGTGTACGAGGGACAGGAAAGTATGGCTACACCTTC	CAWSVRGTGKYGYTF
TRBD2	TRBJ2-3	.	TRBV6-1	TGTGCCAGCAGTGAAATAGCGGGAGGCACAGATACGCAGTATTTT	CASSEIAGGTDTQYF
TRBD2	TRBJ2-2	.	TRBV6-2/TRBV6-3	TGTGCCAGCAGTCAAAGAAGGACTAGCGGGAGAGGCACCGGGGAGCTGTTTTTT	CASSQRRTSGRGTGELFF
.	TRBJ2-7	few	TRBV20-1	TGCAGTGCTAGAGAGCGGCCAGAGGGGGTGAACGAGCAGTACTTC	CSARERPEGVNEQYF
.	TRBJ2-5	few	TRBV28	TGTGCCAGCAGTTTCAGGACTACGATAAAAGAGACCCAGTACTTC	CASSFRTTIKETQYF
TRBD2	TRBJ2-1	.	TRBV7-8	TGTGCCAGCAGGCGCGGGAGAGTAGATAGCAATGAGCAGTTCTTC	CASRRGRVDSNEQFF
TRBD1	TRBJ2-7	.	TRBV27	TGTGCCAGCCGTATCGGGACAGGGGCCTACGAGCAGTACTTC	CASRIGTGAYEQYF
.	TRBJ2-7	.	TRBV24-1	TGTGCCACCAGTCCCTCACAGGCTTCCCCAGAGCAGTACTTC	CATSPSQASPEQYF
.	TRBJ2-7	.	TRBV28	TGTGCCAGTGCTAGTCAGTACGAGCAGTACTTC	CASASQYEQYF
TRBD2	TRBJ2-1	.	TRBV10-3	TGTGCCATCAGTGAGTCGATGGGACTAGCGGGAGTCGGTGAGCAGTTCTTC	CAISESMGLAGVGEQFF
.	TRBJ2-5	many	TRBV5-1	TGCGCCAGCAGCCCCAACAAAGAGACCCAGTACTTC	CASSPNKETQYF
.	TRBJ2-1	many	TRBV30	TGTGCCTGGGCCCCGGGTAACAATGAGCAGTTCTTC	CAWAPGNNEQFF
.	TRBJ2-4	.	TRBV20-1	TGCAGTGCTAGAGATCCCCTGGACCCAAACATTCAGTACTTC	CSARDPLDPNIQYF